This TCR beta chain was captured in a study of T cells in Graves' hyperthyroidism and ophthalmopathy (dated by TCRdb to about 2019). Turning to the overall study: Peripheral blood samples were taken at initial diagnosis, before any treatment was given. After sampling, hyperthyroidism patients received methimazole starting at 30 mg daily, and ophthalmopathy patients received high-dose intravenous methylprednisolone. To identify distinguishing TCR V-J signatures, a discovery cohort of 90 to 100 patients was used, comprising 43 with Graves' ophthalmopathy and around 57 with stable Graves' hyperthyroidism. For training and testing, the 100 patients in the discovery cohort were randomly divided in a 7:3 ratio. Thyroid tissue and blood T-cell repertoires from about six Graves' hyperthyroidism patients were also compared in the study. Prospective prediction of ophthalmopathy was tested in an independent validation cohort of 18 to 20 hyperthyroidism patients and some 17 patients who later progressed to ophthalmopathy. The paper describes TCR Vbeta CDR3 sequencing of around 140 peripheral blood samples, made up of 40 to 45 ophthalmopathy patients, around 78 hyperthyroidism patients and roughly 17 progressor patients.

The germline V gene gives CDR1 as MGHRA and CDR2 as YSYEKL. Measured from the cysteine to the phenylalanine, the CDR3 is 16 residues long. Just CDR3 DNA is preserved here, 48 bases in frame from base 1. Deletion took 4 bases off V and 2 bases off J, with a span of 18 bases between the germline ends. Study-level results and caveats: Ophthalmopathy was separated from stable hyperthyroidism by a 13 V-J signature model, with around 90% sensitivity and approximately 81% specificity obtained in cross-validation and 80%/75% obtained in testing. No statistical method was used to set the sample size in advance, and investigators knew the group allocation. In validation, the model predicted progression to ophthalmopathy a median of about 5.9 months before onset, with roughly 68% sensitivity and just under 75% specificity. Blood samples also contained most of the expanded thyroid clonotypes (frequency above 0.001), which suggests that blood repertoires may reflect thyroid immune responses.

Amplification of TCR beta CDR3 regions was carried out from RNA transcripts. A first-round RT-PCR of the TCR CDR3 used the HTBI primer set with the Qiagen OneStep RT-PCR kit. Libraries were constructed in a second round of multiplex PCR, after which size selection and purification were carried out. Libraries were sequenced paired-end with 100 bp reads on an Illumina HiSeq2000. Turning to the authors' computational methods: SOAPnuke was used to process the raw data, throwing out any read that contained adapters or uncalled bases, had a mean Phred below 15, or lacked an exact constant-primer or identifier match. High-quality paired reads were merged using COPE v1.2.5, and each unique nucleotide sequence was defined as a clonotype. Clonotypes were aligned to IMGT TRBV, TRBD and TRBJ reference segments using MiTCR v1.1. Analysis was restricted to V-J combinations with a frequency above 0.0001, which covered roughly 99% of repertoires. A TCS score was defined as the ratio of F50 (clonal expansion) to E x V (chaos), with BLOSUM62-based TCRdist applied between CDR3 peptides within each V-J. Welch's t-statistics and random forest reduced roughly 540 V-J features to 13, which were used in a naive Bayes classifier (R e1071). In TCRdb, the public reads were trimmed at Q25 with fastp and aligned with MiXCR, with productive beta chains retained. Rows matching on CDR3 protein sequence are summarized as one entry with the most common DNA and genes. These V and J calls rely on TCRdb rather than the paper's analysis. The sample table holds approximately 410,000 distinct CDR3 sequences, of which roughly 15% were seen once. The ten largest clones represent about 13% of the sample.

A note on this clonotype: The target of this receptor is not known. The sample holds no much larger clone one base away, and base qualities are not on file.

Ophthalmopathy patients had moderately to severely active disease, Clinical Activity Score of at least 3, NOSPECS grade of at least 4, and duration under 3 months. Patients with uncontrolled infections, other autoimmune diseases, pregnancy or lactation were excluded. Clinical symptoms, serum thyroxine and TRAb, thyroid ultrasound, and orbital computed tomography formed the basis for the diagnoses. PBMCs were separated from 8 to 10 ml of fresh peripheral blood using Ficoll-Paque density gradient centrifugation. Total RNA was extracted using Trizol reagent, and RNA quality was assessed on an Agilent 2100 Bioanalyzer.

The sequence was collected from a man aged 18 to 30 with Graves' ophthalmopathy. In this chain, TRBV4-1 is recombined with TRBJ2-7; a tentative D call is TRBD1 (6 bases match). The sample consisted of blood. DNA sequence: TGCGCCAGCAGCCCTTCCCGGGACAATGTCCCCTACGAGCAGTACTTC. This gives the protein CASSPSRDNVPYEQYF.